Listed below are T cell receptor beta chains from one sample, sequenced in a study of cytomegalovirus exposure and HLA in healthy donors. Sequencing used immunoSEQ multiplex PCR; TCRdb keeps in-frame clones, though not all of them. The sample contains around 180,000 clones, roughly 85% of which appear only once. Sequencing was performed on PBMCs. Receptor source: a woman aged 40 to 49 in good health and CMV-seronegative. Both conserved end residues are part of each CDR3. Each record gives: D gene, clone size, V gene, J gene, CDR3 DNA, CDR3 protein. D genes are given only for firm matches. A row's size may be missing; if present it is once, few, many or a size class.

D: -
size: few
V: TRBV6-1
J: TRBJ2-7
DNA: TGTGCCAGCAGGGAGGGATCCTACGAGCAGTACTTC
CDR3: CASREGSYEQYF

D: TRBD1
size: -
V: TRBV5-1
J: TRBJ1-2
DNA: TGCGCCAGCAGCTTGGAGGGACAGGGGCCATATGGCTACACCTTC
CDR3: CASSLEGQGPYGYTF

D: -
size: -
V: TRBV5-1
J: TRBJ2-3
DNA: TGCGCCAGCAGCTCGAGCACAGATACGCAGTATTTT
CDR3: CASSSSTDTQYF

D: -
size: once
V: TRBV28
J: TRBJ2-1
DNA: TGTGCCAGCAGTCCTCCCCAGCGTACTGAGCAGTTCTTC
CDR3: CASSPPQRTEQFF

D: TRBD1
size: -
V: TRBV28
J: TRBJ1-6
DNA: TGTGCCAGCAGTCCCGGGACAGGGGTTTCACCCCTCCACTTT
CDR3: CASSPGTGVSPLHF

D: TRBD2
size: once
V: TRBV7-9
J: TRBJ2-3
DNA: TGTGCCAGCAGCCCACCGACAGCGGGGAATACGCAGTATTTT
CDR3: CASSPPTAGNTQYF

D: -
size: once
V: TRBV11-3
J: TRBJ2-2
DNA: TGTGCCAGCAGCCGGTCGTTCAGGGCGAGCGGGGAGCTGTTTTTT
CDR3: CASSRSFRASGELFF

D: -
size: -
V: TRBV6-6
J: TRBJ1-2
DNA: TGTGCCAGCAGTTACTCGGGCGGAGGAGATGGCTACACCTTC
CDR3: CASSYSGGGDGYTF

D: -
size: -
V: TRBV23-1
J: TRBJ2-7
DNA: TGCGCCAGCAGTCTCGGGACAGGAGGACTAGTTACCTACGAGCAGTACTTC
CDR3: CASSLGTGGLVTYEQYF

D: -
size: few
V: TRBV30
J: TRBJ2-3
DNA: TGTGCCTGGAGTGTGGGGGGGGCGGAAGATACGCAGTATTTT
CDR3: CAWSVGGAEDTQYF

D: -
size: few
V: TRBV4-1
J: TRBJ1-2
DNA: TGCGCCAGCAGCCAAGATTTATATGGCTACACCTTC
CDR3: CASSQDLYGYTF

D: -
size: -
V: TRBV6-1
J: TRBJ1-6
DNA: TGTGCCAGCTTTTCAGGCCCGTGGAATTCACCCCTCCACTTT
CDR3: CASFSGPWNSPLHF

D: -
size: -
V: TRBV30
J: TRBJ2-7
DNA: TGTGCCTGGAACTTGGGAGCCGAGCAGTACTTC
CDR3: CAWNLGAEQYF

D: -
size: -
V: TRBV15
J: TRBJ2-1
DNA: TGTGCCACCAGCAGCTACTTGAAGGAGCCCTCCTACAATGAGCAGTTCTTC
CDR3: CATSSYLKEPSYNEQFF

D: TRBD1
size: -
V: TRBV7-2
J: TRBJ2-7
DNA: TGTGCCAGCAGCAGGGACAGGGGGGGCGAGCAGTACTTC
CDR3: CASSRDRGGEQYF

D: -
size: -
V: TRBV5-1
J: TRBJ2-2
DNA: TGCGCCAGCAGCTTGGACGGACAGCCGAACACCGGGGAGCTGTTTTTT
CDR3: CASSLDGQPNTGELFF

D: TRBD1
size: few
V: TRBV6-5
J: TRBJ1-2
DNA: TGTGCCAGCAGCTATACACCGGGACAGGATGGCTACACCTTC
CDR3: CASSYTPGQDGYTF

D: TRBD1
size: few
V: TRBV30
J: TRBJ2-7
DNA: TGTGCCTGGAAGGGGGGACAGGTCACCTACGAGCAGTACTTC
CDR3: CAWKGGQVTYEQYF

D: -
size: -
V: TRBV30
J: TRBJ1-5
DNA: TGTGCCTGGAGCGTCGGGCGGGGGTCGGGAAAGCAGCCCCAGCATTTT
CDR3: CAWSVGRGSGKQPQHF

D: -
size: -
V: TRBV18
J: TRBJ1-5
DNA: TGTGCCAGCTCACAAAACCCTCCGCAACTGCGGAATCAGCCCCAGCATTTT
CDR3: CASSQNPPQLRNQPQHF